This entry features one T cell receptor beta chain sequence. Its antigen is undetermined. At one end the junction does not follow the germline gene, possibly because of a read error. Using RNA transcripts as the source, TCR beta CDR3 regions were amplified. The study used the HTBI primer set for a first-round RT-PCR of the TCR CDR3. TCRdb redid the calling of the multiplex PCR reads with MiXCR, one entry per CDR3 protein. The table includes approximately 520,000 distinct CDR3 sequences, roughly 20% detected once. Exclusion of a patient resulted from uncontrolled infection, other autoimmune disease, pregnancy or lactation. The CDR3 contains 14 residues. From germline, CDR1 is SSHAT and CDR2 FNYEAQ (reference sequence). The entry originates in a study of T cells in Graves' hyperthyroidism and ophthalmopathy. Across the study: Prior to any treatment, at the point of initial diagnosis, peripheral blood was collected.

Study-wide results and caveats: A model using 13 V-J features told ophthalmopathy apart from stable hyperthyroidism.

The rearrangement links TRBV7-7 to TRBJ2-5; D ambiguous. The sequence was collected from a man aged 18 to 29 with Graves' hyperthyroidism. Sequenced input: blood. The CDR3 region is CVSSLAGRRETQYF. The CDR3 nucleotides read TGTGTCAGCAGCTTAGCCGGGCGACGTGAGACCCAGTACTTC. The full variable domain, completed using reference TRBV7-7 and TRBJ2-5, is GAGVSQSPRYKVTKRGQDVTLRCDPISSHATLYWYQQALGQGPEFLTYFNYEAQPDKSGLPSDRFSAERPEGSISTLTIQRTEQRDSAMYRCVSSLAGRRETQYFGPGTRLLVL.